The 15 T cell receptor beta chains below were found in one sample sequenced in a study of CXCR3-negative and CXCR3-positive naive CD8 T cells. The libraries of TRB cDNA were constructed through 5' RACE using UMI labels. TCRdb re-called the 5' RACE reads and shows each CDR3 protein once, DNA omitted. Its table records roughly 63,000 distinct CDR3 sequences. These receptors lack a known antigen. Study-level results: Hydrophobicity of TRB CDR3s was greater in CXCR3-positive naive cells than in CXCR3-negative naive cells.

Sequencing was performed on naive CXCR3+ CD8+ T cells from blood. Documented subset: CD45RO-CCR7+CD27+CD95- naive CD8+ T cells expressing CXCR3 (TNR3+). The receptors derive from a human donor in good health. Some clones in this sample may be carry-over from other donors' samples.

The chain couples TRBV18 to TRBJ2-1; with no DNA, the TCRdb D assignment of TRBD1 cannot be verified. The length of the CDR3 is 16 residues. The germline V gene has CDR1 KGHSH and CDR2 LQKENI. CDR3 amino acids: CASSPPGTGRHNEQFF.

The CDR3 here is CASSPFATGYTGELFF. V and J are TRBV18 and TRBJ2-2. The CDR3 is 16 amino acids. Germline CDR1 and CDR2: KGHSH and LQKENI.

CDR3 protein: CSVEVYVRDRDYEQYF. The chain recombines TRBV29-1 with TRBJ2-7; the D call of TRBD1 rests on TCRdb alone, since no DNA is present to check it. Germline V CDR1 and CDR2: SQVTM, ANQGSEA. The CDR3 totals 16 residues.

J is TRBJ1-6 and V is TRBV29-1; without DNA, the TCRdb call of TRBD1 cannot be checked. Germline-derived CDR1 and CDR2 are SQVTM and ANQGSEA. The CDR3 runs 13 residues. This chain's CDR3 is CSAWTGDNSPLHF. Drawing the rest from reference TRBV29-1 and TRBJ1-6, the complete variable domain is SAVISQKPSRDICQRGTSLTIQCQVDSQVTMMFWYRQQPGQSLTLIATANQGSEATYESGFVIDKFPISRPNLTFSTLTVSNMSPEDSSIYLCSAWTGDNSPLHFGNGTRLTVT.

V is TRBV7-6 and J is TRBJ1-2; TCRdb's D call of TRBD1 is untestable without DNA. CDR3 size: 15 residues. Germline CDR1 SGHVS, CDR2 FNYEAQ. CDR3 loop: CASSLGGRPNYGYTF.

This chain uses TRBV6-4 with TRBJ2-7; TCRdb outputs TRBD1, but without DNA this stays unchecked. The CDR3 length is 12 residues. Germline lookup yields CDR1 MRHNA and CDR2 SNTAGT. The CDR3 spells CASSEGAYEQYF.

The J gene is TRBJ2-1, the V gene TRBV20-1; TCRdb selects TRBD1, and the lack of DNA leaves this call unchecked. The CDR3 is made up of 16 amino acids. From germline, CDR1 is DFQATT and CDR2 SNEGSKA (reference sequence). CDR3 sequence: CSARDIGGSSYNEQFF.

V usage is TRBV7-2 and J usage is TRBJ2-7; with no DNA, the TCRdb D assignment of TRBD2 cannot be verified. The CDR3 is 14 amino acids. Germline V CDR1 and CDR2: SGHTA, FQGNSA. The CDR3 sequence: CASRTLAGAYEQYF.

The V and J genes are TRBV6-2 or TRBV6-3 and TRBJ2-1. The CDR3 loop spans 15 amino acids. The germline V gene has CDR1 MNHEY and CDR2 SVGEGT. This CDR3 reads CASSYPKSSYNEQFF.

The chain employs TRBV28 and TRBJ2-2. The CDR3 is made up of 18 amino acids. Per the germline V gene, CDR1 is MDHEN and CDR2 is SYDVKM. The CDR3 region is CASSLGNIWQTNTGELFF.

The chain uses TRBV27 and TRBJ2-7. Germline V gene lookup returns CDR1 MNHEY and CDR2 SMNVEV (reference sequence). The CDR3 runs 13 residues. The CDR3 here is CASSFDVAYEQYF.

V is TRBV29-1 and J is TRBJ1-2; TCRdb returns TRBD1, unconfirmable since there is no DNA. The CDR3 loop spans 12 amino acids. Per germline, CDR1 SQVTM and CDR2 ANQGSEA. CDR3 sequence: CSVGGQGYGYTF.

This chain links TRBV14 with TRBJ2-5; TCRdb's D call, TRBD2, is unchecked because there is no DNA. CDR3 length: 16 residues. Germline-derived CDR1 and CDR2 are SGHDN and FVKESK. The CDR3 is CASSQESLAGGETQYF.

The chain links TRBV7-9 to TRBJ2-2; TCRdb returns TRBD1, unconfirmable since there is no DNA. Germline V gives CDR1 SEHNR, CDR2 FQNEAQ (reference sequence). This CDR3 is 17 amino acids long. CDR3 in amino acids: CASTIRDRPPNTGELFF.

The CDR3 protein is CSVMTGNTGELFF. The gene calls are TRBV29-1 and TRBJ2-2. The CDR3 length is 13 residues. Germline assignment: CDR1 SQVTM and CDR2 ANQGSEA.